These T cell receptor beta chains were read from a single sample in a study of cytomegalovirus exposure and HLA in healthy donors. Some clones are missing from TCRdb's copy, which holds only in-frame ones; the method was immunoSEQ multiplex PCR. The repertoire consists of 130,000 to 150,000 clones, with approximately 79% occurring once and the leading ten covering roughly 4.5%. Sequencing was carried out using PBMCs. The receptors were sampled from a man aged 18 to 30 in good health and CMV-seropositive. The CDR3 runs from the conserved cysteine through the conserved F or W. A D gene is named only where the DNA matches it firmly. The listing skips clone size in some rows; elsewhere it reads once, few, many or a size class.

CDR3 DNA,CDR3 protein,J gene,clone size,V gene,D gene
TGTGCCAGTGGAACTAGCGGCGGAAAGCAGTTCTTC,CASGTSGGKQFF,TRBJ2-1,once,TRBV19,TRBD2
TGTGCCAGCTCACGTGACAGGGGGCCGTGGGCCCAGTACTTC,CASSRDRGPWAQYF,TRBJ2-5,NA,TRBV18,TRBD1
TGTGCCAGCAGTTGGGCGGGTCCCCCGGGGGATACGCAGTATTTT,CASSWAGPPGDTQYF,TRBJ2-3,NA,TRBV6-5,NA
TGTGCCAGCAGCGTCCTGACGGGGGGTGAAGCTTTCTTT,CASSVLTGGEAFF,TRBJ1-1,NA,TRBV9,NA
TGTGCCAGCTCACCATTGGAGAACCCTAGCACAGATACGCAGTATTTT,CASSPLENPSTDTQYF,TRBJ2-3,NA,TRBV18,NA
TGTGCCAGCAGCCAGCCAACTAGCGGACCTTACAATGAGCAGTTCTTC,CASSQPTSGPYNEQFF,TRBJ2-1,NA,TRBV7-6,TRBD2
TGTGCCAGCAGCCAGAGGACAGGAGGGCATCAGCCCCAGCATTTT,CASSQRTGGHQPQHF,TRBJ1-5,NA,TRBV7-8,TRBD1
TGCAGCGTTGAAGATCATGGAGGGTCGGGGTCCTACAATGAGCAGTTCTTC,CSVEDHGGSGSYNEQFF,TRBJ2-1,NA,TRBV29-1,NA
TGTGCCAGCAGCCAGGGACAGGGGGCTACAACTAATGAAAAACTGTTTTTT,CASSQGQGATTNEKLFF,TRBJ1-4,NA,TRBV4-2,TRBD1
TGTGCCAGCAGCCTCTACGCTCAGACAGGTTCAGGAGCGGGAGGGCCCTACGAGCAGTACTTC,CASSLYAQTGSGAGGPYEQYF,TRBJ2-7,few,TRBV27,TRBD2
TGTGCCTGGAGTGTACGGGTACTAGCGGGAGGGGTTGAGCAGTTCTTC,CAWSVRVLAGGVEQFF,TRBJ2-1,NA,TRBV30,TRBD2
TGCAGCGTTGAGCAGCAGGGATTTAGGGGCTACACCTTC,CSVEQQGFRGYTF,TRBJ1-2,NA,TRBV29-1,NA
TGTGCCAGCAGCTTCACAGGGGGCACCGGGGAGCTGTTTTTT,CASSFTGGTGELFF,TRBJ2-2,NA,TRBV7-2,TRBD1
TGTGCCAGCAGCTTAGGGGCCCGTGGAAACACCATATATTTT,CASSLGARGNTIYF,TRBJ1-3,NA,TRBV7-2,NA
TGTGCCAGCAGCTTCGCAGGCAACTCTGGAAACACCATATATTTT,CASSFAGNSGNTIYF,TRBJ1-3,NA,TRBV7-8,NA
TGCGCCAGCAGCTATCCGGGACAGGGGACTGGCGAGCAGTACTTC,CASSYPGQGTGEQYF,TRBJ2-7,NA,TRBV5-1,TRBD1
TGCGCCAGCAGCTTGGGTAGCGGAGAAGAGACCCAGTACTTC,CASSLGSGEETQYF,TRBJ2-5,NA,TRBV5-1,NA
TGTGCCAGTTCCCTCAGGGGGCTAGGTGACTACACCTTC,CASSLRGLGDYTF,TRBJ1-2,NA,TRBV19,TRBD1
TGTGCCAGCAGTGCGCAGGGGGTTTTAAGCAATCAGCCCCAGCATTTT,CASSAQGVLSNQPQHF,TRBJ1-5,few,TRBV6-1,TRBD1
TGTGCTAGCAGCTTAGTCCTTGGGCCAACCTACGAGCAGTACTTC,CASSLVLGPTYEQYF,TRBJ2-7,NA,TRBV7-7,NA
TGCGCCAGCAGCGAAAGATCCGGGGGGACTGGAAACACCATATATTTT,CASSERSGGTGNTIYF,TRBJ1-3,NA,TRBV4-1,NA
TGTGCCAGCTCACCACGAACAGGGGTGATCTACGAGCAGTACTTC,CASSPRTGVIYEQYF,TRBJ2-7,NA,TRBV18,TRBD1
TGTGCCACCAAGAGGGGGGCGGGGGGCCTATACAATGAGCAGTTCTTC,CATKRGAGGLYNEQFF,TRBJ2-1,NA,TRBV19,TRBD2
TGTGCCAGCAGCCCACGTCTGACCCAGGGCCTCACTGAAGCTTTCTTT,CASSPRLTQGLTEAFF,TRBJ1-1,NA,TRBV9,NA
TGTGCCAGCAGCTTACAGGGTTCTGGAAAACTGTTTTTT,CASSLQGSGKLFF,TRBJ1-4,few,TRBV5-6,NA
TGTGCCAGCAGCCACGACAGCAGCAATCAGCCCCAGCATTTT,CASSHDSSNQPQHF,TRBJ1-5,NA,TRBV7-9,NA
TGTGCCAGCAGCAGACGAGGGATATCTAATGAAAAACTGTTTTTT,CASSRRGISNEKLFF,TRBJ1-4,few,TRBV6-5,NA